The next 15 T cell receptor beta chains were all read from a single sample in a study of CD8 T cells in Susac syndrome. An amount of RNA that ranged from about 0.45 to 1 ug was reverse transcribed with random hexamers. One entry per CDR3 protein, called by TCRdb with MiXCR from the immunoSEQ multiplex PCR reads. The sample lists approximately 160,000 distinct CDR3 sequences, around 93% seen once, with just over 0.13% in the top ten. The sequenced sample was CD4+ T cells from PBMCs. All receptors derive from a human donor in good health.

The chain joins TRBV7-3 to TRBJ2-3, with D tentatively TRBD1 (5 bases). Germline values: CDR1 SGHTA, CDR2 FQGTGA. The CDR3 has 14 amino acids. Trimming shortened V by 4 bases and J by 4 bases, and 12 bases separated the two germline ends. Written as DNA, the CDR3 is TGTGCCAGCAGCTCAGGCAGGGCTCCAGATACGCAGTATTTT. Its protein is CASSSGRAPDTQYF. Drawing the rest from reference TRBV7-3 and TRBJ2-3, the complete variable domain is GAGVSQTPSNKVTEKGKYVELRCDPISGHTALYWYRQSLGQGPEFLIYFQGTGAADDSGLPNDRFFAVRPEGSVSTLKIQRTERGDSAVYLCASSSGRAPDTQYFGPGTRLTVL.

The chain uses TRBV29-1 and TRBJ2-6, with D tentatively TRBD1 (7 bases). The V end lost 3 bases, the J end lost 1 base, and 13 bases lay between the germline ends. CDR3 length: 16 amino acids. Germline values: CDR1 SQVTM, CDR2 ANQGSEA. The CDR3, as DNA: TGCAGCGTTGATTTGACAGGGAGGTCTGGGGCCAACGTCCTGACTTTC. This gives the protein CSVDLTGRSGANVLTF.

The chain links TRBV5-6 to TRBJ1-2; D is unclear. The CDR3 contains 12 residues. With 6 bases removed from V and 5 bases from J, the gap between germline ends came to 11 bases. Per germline, CDR1 SGHDT and CDR2 YYEEEE. CDR3 nucleotides: TGTGCCAGCACTCTGAGGGAGTATGGCTACACCTTC. Translating it yields CASTLREYGYTF.

This chain joins TRBV5-1 and TRBJ2-3; TRBD1 agrees at 9 bases. Germline CDR1 and CDR2: SGHRS and YFSETQ. V lost 0 bases, J lost 0 bases, and 2 bases stayed unmatched. The CDR3 spans 16 residues. CDR3 DNA sequence: TGCGCCAGCAGCTTGGGGGGACAGGGAAGCACAGATACGCAGTATTTT. Amino acid sequence: CASSLGGQGSTDTQYF.

The CDR3 reads CASSQSSGTGGYSEKLFF. CDR3 coding DNA: TGCGCCAGCAGCCAAAGTTCAGGGACAGGGGGCTATAGTGAAAAACTGTTTTTT. The V call is TRBV4-1, the J call TRBJ1-4; TRBD1 matches 12 bases. Germline V lookup: CDR1 MGHRA, CDR2 YSYEKL. This CDR3 is built from 18 residues. J was trimmed by 7 bases and V by 2 bases; bases with no gene match: 11.

J is TRBJ1-6 and V is TRBV3-1; D is unclear. Trimming cost V 4 bases and J 5 bases, with 12 bases left between them. Germline lookup yields CDR1 LGHDT and CDR2 YNNKEL (reference sequence). This CDR3 has 15 amino acids. The chain's CDR3 is CASSPRGSDNSPLHF. As DNA, the CDR3 is TGTGCCAGCAGCCCCCGAGGGTCAGATAATTCACCCCTCCACTTT.

The V gene is TRBV24-1, the J gene TRBJ2-1; no definite D call. V lost 6 bases and J lost 0, with 11 bases in between. Germline CDR1 KGHDR, CDR2 SFDVKD. The CDR3 sequence is 15 residues long. The CDR3: CATSRSHSSYNEQFF. CDR3 sequence (DNA): TGTGCCACCAGTCGGTCCCATAGCTCCTACAATGAGCAGTTCTTC.

The chain employs TRBV20-1 and TRBJ2-1; 12 bases match TRBD2. Germline CDR1 reads DFQATT; CDR2 reads SNEGSKA (reference sequence). V trimming: 7 bases; J trimming: 6 bases; junction bases outside the gene matches: 7. The CDR3 covers 14 residues. CDR3 residues: CSVKGLAGSNEQFF. For the CDR3, the DNA is TGCAGTGTAAAGGGACTAGCGGGTTCCAATGAGCAGTTCTTC.

The chain joins TRBV19 to TRBJ2-5, with D perhaps TRBD2 (5 bases). The germline gives CDR1 LNHDA, CDR2 SQIVND (reference sequence). The CDR3 covers 13 residues. Between the trimmed V and J ends, which lost 7 bases and 3 bases, there was a span of 12 bases. CDR3: CASTRSGEETQYF. For the CDR3, the DNA is TGTGCCAGTACCAGAAGCGGAGAAGAGACCCAGTACTTC. Together with reference TRBV19 and TRBJ2-5, the CDR3 gives the full variable domain: DGGITQSPKYLFRKEGQNVTLSCEQNLNHDAMYWYRQDPGQGLRLIYYSQIVNDFQKGDIAEGYSVSREKKESFPLTVTSAQKNPTAFYLCASTRSGEETQYFGPGTRLLVL.

This clonotype appeared a single time. The chain employs TRBV5-6 and TRBJ2-7; D may be TRBD1 or TRBD2 (5 bases each). The CDR3 has 14 amino acids. V lost 1 base and J 7 bases, leaving 15 bases between the germline ends. Germline-derived CDR1 and CDR2 are SGHDT and YYEEEE. CDR3 nucleotide sequence: TGTGCCAGCAGCTTGCAGGGACCCCCTAGGGAGCAGTACTTC. Protein product: CASSLQGPPREQYF.

This chain links TRBV12-3 or TRBV12-4 with TRBJ2-2, with 8 positions matching TRBD1. This CDR3 contains 14 residues. Germline trimming cut 5 bases from V and 5 bases from J; bases unmatched to any gene: 4. CDR3 loop: CASSQGAGTGELFF. CDR3 nucleotide sequence: TGTGCCAGCAGTCAGGGGGCGGGAACCGGGGAGCTGTTTTTT.

This chain links TRBV5-1 with TRBJ2-7, with D hard to call. The V end was cut by 4 bases, the J end by 9 bases, with 14 bases between. Germline V gene sequence: CDR1 SGHRS, CDR2 YFSETQ. CDR3 length: 12 amino acids. The CDR3: CASSTDGSVQYF. The CDR3 nucleotides read TGCGCCAGCAGCACGGACGGAAGCGTGCAGTACTTC.

V usage is TRBV9 and J usage is TRBJ2-2, with TRBD2 matching 9 bases. CDR1 is SGDLS, CDR2 YYNGEE, per germline. CDR3 length: 18 amino acids. V lost 4 bases to trimming and J lost 3 bases; unmatched junction nucleotides: 13. The CDR3 is CASSTPLRGGIDTGELFF. The CDR3 nucleotides read TGTGCCAGCAGCACTCCCCTGCGGGGGGGCATCGACACCGGGGAGCTGTTTTTT.

The J gene is TRBJ2-1, the V gene TRBV14, with D possibly TRBD2 on 5 matching bases. Trimming stripped 1 base from V and 13 bases from J, with 17 bases between. The CDR3 runs to 14 residues. Germline CDR1 reads SGHDN; CDR2 reads FVKESK. CDR3: CASSQGLLGSEQFF. CDR3 nucleotides: TGTGCCAGCAGCCAAGGACTACTAGGGAGCGAACAGTTCTTC.

Of note for this clonotype: The CDR3 does not close with the conserved phenylalanine or tryptophan, likely indicating a read error. The V and J genes are TRBV18 and TRBJ2-7, with TRBD1 as a possible D gene (5 bases). Trimming pared 1 base from V and 1 base from J, leaving 14 bases between. Germline-derived CDR1 and CDR2 are KGHSH and LQKENI. CDR3 length: 16 residues. The CDR3 is CASSPLNAGPSYEQYS. CDR3 in DNA: TGTGCCAGCTCACCACTGAATGCAGGGCCTTCCTACGAGCAGTACTCC.